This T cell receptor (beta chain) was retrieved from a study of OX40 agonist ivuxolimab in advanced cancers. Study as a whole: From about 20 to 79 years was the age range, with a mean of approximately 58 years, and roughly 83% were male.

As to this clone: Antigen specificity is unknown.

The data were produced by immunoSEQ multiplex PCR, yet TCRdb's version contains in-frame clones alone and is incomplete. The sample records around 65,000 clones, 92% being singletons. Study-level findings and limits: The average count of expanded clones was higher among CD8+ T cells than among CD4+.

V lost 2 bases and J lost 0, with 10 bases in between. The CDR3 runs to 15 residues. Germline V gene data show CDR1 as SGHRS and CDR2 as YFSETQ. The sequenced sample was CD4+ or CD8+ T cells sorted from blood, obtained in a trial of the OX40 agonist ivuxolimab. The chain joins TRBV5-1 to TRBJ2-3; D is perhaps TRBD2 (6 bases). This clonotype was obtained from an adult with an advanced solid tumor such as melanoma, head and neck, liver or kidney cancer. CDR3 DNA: TGCGCCAGCAGCTTATCGGCGGGGAGCACAGATACGCAGTATTTT. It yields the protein CASSLSAGSTDTQYF.